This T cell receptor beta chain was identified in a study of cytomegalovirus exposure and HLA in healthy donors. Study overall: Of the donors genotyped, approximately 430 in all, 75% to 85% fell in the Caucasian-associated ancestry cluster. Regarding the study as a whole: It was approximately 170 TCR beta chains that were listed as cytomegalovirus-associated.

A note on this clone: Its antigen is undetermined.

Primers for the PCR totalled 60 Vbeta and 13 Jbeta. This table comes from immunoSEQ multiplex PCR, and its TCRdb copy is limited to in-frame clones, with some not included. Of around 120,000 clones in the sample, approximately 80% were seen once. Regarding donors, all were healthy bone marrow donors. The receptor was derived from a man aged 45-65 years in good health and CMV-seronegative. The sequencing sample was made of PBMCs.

CDR3 in DNA: TGTGCCACCCTGGGAGGACTTCAGAACACCGGGGAGCTGTTTTTT. As protein: CATLGGLQNTGELFF. The chain carries TRBV6-5 and TRBJ2-2, with D possibly matching TRBD2 (6 bases). CDR3 length equals 15 residues. CDR1 MNHEY and CDR2 SVGAGI come from the germline V gene. With 10 bases removed from V and 1 base from J, the gap between germline ends came to 16 bases.